This T cell receptor (beta chain) was sequenced in a study of blood T cell repertoires in COVID-19. Looking at the study overall: Cohort 3 recovered donors had two negative PCRs, clearance, or symptom resolution.

Self-reported history from a screening survey and questionnaire set each donor's cohort. The V and J ends lost 5 bases and 7 bases respectively, with 18 bases between them. Looked up from germline, CDR1 is MNHEY and CDR2 is SMNVEV (reference sequence). The CDR3 has 15 residues. Authors' processing steps: Estimation of nucleated cell counts relied on the amplification of reference gene primers. TCRdb's table, derived via immunoSEQ multiplex PCR, lists solely in-frame clones and lacks some. The V and J calls and clone size were taken over from that table, and D and trimming were inferred from the DNA. Of under 400,000 clones listed, approximately 89% are singletons.

The material sequenced was PBMCs or T cells enriched from blood (not recorded which). The chain combines TRBV27 with TRBJ2-1; a weak D match, TRBD2 (6 bases). This clonotype was obtained from a man aged 40-49 years in a cohort exposed to, infected with or recovered from COVID-19 (not recorded which). Written as DNA, the CDR3 is TGTGCCAGCAGTCTCCAAGCGGGTAATTCGAATGAGCAGTTCTTC. This sequence encodes CASSLQAGNSNEQFF.